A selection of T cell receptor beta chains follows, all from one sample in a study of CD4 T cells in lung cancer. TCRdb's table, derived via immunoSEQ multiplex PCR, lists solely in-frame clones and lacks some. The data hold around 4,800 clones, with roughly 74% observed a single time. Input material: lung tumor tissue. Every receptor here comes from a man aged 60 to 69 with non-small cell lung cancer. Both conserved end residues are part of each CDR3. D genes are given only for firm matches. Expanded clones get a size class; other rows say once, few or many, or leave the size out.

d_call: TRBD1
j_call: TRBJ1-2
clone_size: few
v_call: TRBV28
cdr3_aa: CASSLGGGTGRGYTF
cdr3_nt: TGTGCCAGCAGTCTCGGAGGTGGGACAGGGAGAGGCTACACCTTC

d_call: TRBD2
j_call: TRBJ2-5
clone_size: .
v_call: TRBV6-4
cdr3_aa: CASSGTSGKETQYF
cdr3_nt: TGTGCCAGCAGCGGGACTAGCGGGAAAGAGACCCAGTACTTC

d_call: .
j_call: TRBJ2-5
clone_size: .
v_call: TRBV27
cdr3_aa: CASSFREGETQYF
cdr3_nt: TGTGCCAGCAGTTTTCGTGAGGGAGAGACCCAGTACTTC

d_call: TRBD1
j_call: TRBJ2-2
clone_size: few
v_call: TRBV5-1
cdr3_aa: CASHPLGQGAGELFF
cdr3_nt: TGCGCCAGTCACCCGCTAGGACAGGGGGCCGGGGAGCTGTTTTTT

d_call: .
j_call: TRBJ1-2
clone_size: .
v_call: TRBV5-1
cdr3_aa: CASSRGEVGDGYTF
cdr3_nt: TGCGCCAGCTCCCGAGGGGAGGTCGGCGATGGCTACACCTTC

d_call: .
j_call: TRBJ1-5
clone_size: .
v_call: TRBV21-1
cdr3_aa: CASSKGRGGRFIYSNQPQHF
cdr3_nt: TGTGCCAGCAGCAAAGGTCGTGGAGGGCGTTTTATTTATAGCAATCAGCCCCAGCATTTT

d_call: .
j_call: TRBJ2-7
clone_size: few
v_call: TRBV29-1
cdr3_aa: CSVAASYEQYF
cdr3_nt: TGCAGCGTAGCGGCTTCCTACGAGCAGTACTTC

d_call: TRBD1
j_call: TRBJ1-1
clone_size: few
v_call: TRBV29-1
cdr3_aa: CSVGGGMNTEAFF
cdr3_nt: TGCAGCGTAGGAGGGGGCATGAACACTGAAGCTTTCTTT

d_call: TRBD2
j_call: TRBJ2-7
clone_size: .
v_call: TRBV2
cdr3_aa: CASWTSAGEQYF
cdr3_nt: TGTGCCAGCTGGACTAGCGCGGGGGAGCAGTACTTC

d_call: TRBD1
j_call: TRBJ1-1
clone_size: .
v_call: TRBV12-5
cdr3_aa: CASTSGQGMNTEAFF
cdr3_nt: TGTGCTAGTACCTCGGGACAGGGCATGAACACTGAAGCTTTCTTT

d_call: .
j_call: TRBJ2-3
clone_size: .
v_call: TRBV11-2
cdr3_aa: CASSLGGSQSTDTQYF
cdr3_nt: TGTGCCAGCAGCTTAGGAGGTAGTCAAAGCACAGATACGCAGTATTTT

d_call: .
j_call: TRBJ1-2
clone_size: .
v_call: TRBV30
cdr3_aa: CAWSLGGGNYGYTF
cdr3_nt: TGTGCCTGGAGCTTGGGGGGAGGGAACTATGGCTACACCTTC

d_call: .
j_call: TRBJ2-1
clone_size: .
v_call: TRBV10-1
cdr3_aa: CASSAAVLNEQFF
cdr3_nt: TGCGCCAGCAGTGCCGCAGTGCTCAATGAGCAGTTCTTC

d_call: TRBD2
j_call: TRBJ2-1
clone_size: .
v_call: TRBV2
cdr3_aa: CASSLLAGLDNEQFF
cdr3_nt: TGTGCCAGCAGTCTTCTAGCGGGTCTCGACAATGAGCAGTTCTTC

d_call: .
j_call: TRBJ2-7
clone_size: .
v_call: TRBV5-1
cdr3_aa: CASSLVSLGGYEQYF
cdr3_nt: TGCGCCAGCAGCTTGGTATCGTTGGGGGGCTACGAGCAGTACTTC

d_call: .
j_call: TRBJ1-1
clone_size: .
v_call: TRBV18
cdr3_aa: CASSSREGAFF
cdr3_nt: TGTGCCAGCTCATCCAGGGAGGGCGCTTTCTTT

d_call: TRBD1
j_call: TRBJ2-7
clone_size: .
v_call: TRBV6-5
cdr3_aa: CASTSQGAVREQYF
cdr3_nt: TGTGCCAGCACTTCACAGGGGGCGGTACGCGAGCAGTACTTC

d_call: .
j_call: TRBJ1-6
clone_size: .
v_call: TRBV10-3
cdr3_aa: CAISESQSLTGSYNSPLHF
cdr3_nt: TGTGCCATCAGTGAGTCGCAGAGTCTTACCGGGAGTTATAATTCACCCCTCCACTTT

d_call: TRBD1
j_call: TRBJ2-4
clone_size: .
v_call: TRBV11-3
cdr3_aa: CASSLGDRGQDF
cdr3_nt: TGTGCCAGCAGCTTAGGGGACAGGGGTCAGGACTTC

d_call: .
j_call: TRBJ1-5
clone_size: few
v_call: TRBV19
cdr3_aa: CASSIESQPQHF
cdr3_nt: TGTGCCAGTAGTATAGAAAGCCAGCCCCAGCATTTT

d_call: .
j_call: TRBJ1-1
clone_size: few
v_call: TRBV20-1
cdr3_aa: CSASWREAFF
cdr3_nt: TGCAGTGCTAGTTGGAGGGAAGCTTTCTTT

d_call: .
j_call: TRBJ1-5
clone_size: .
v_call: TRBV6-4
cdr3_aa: CASSDSIDGTPDQPQHF
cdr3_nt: TGTGCCAGCAGTGACTCGATTGACGGGACACCTGATCAGCCCCAGCATTTT

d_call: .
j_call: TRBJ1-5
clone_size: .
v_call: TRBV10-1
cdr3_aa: CASSESGLQPQHF
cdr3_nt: TGCGCCAGCAGTGAATCAGGGTTACAGCCCCAGCATTTT

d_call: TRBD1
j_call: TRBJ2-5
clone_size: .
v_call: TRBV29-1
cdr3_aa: CSVTGVKETQYF
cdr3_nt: TGCAGCGTTACAGGGGTTAAAGAGACCCAGTACTTC

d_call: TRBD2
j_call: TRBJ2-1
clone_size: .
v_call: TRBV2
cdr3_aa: CASSELTSGAYNEQFF
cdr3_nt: TGTGCCAGCAGTGAATTGACTAGCGGGGCCTACAATGAGCAGTTCTTC

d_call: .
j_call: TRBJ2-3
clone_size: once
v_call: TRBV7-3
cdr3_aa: CASSSQGLDRDTQYF
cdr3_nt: TGTGCCAGCAGCAGTCAGGGTCTCGATAGAGATACGCAGTATTTT

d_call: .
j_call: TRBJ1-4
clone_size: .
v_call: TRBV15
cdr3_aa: CATSTGGRAYEKLFF
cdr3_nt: TGTGCCACCAGCACCGGGGGGAGGGCGTATGAAAAACTGTTTTTT

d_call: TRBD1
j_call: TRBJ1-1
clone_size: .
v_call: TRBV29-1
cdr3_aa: CSVEGRGQGRTEAFF
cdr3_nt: TGCAGCGTTGAAGGACGGGGACAGGGGCGGACTGAAGCTTTCTTT

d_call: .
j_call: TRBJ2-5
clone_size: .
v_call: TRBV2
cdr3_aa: CASMVLAVQETQYF
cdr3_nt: TGTGCCAGCATGGTCTTAGCGGTACAAGAGACCCAGTACTTC

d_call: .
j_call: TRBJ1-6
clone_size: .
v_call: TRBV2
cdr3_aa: CASSLSYNSPLHF
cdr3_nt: TGTGCCAGCAGCTTATCCTATAATTCACCCCTCCACTTT

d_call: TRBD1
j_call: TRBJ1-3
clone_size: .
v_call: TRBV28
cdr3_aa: CASSFAGTAGNTIYF
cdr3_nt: TGTGCCAGCAGTTTCGCCGGGACAGCTGGAAACACCATATATTTT

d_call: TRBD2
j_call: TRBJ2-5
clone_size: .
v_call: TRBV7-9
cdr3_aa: CASRGTSGSEETQYF
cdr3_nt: TGTGCCAGCAGGGGGACTAGCGGGAGTGAAGAGACCCAGTACTTC

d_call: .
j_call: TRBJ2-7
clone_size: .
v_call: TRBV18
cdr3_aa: CASSLSRTYEQYF
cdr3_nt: TGTGCCAGCTCACTTTCTAGGACCTACGAGCAGTACTTC

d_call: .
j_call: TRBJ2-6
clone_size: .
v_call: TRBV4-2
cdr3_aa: CASSPQELGFSGANVLTF
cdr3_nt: TGTGCCAGCAGCCCTCAAGAACTAGGGTTTTCTGGGGCCAACGTCCTGACTTTC

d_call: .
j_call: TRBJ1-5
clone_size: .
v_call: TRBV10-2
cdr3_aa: CASSPVNGNQPQHF
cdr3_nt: TGCGCCAGCAGTCCGGTGAATGGCAATCAGCCCCAGCATTTT

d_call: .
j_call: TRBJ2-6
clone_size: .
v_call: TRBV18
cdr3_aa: CASSPFVAGGANVLTF
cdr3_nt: TGTGCCAGCTCACCATTTGTGGCAGGTGGGGCCAACGTCCTGACTTTC

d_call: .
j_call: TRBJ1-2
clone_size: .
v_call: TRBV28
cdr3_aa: CASSPEDRPNYGYTF
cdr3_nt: TGTGCCAGCAGCCCAGAAGACAGGCCTAACTATGGCTACACCTTC